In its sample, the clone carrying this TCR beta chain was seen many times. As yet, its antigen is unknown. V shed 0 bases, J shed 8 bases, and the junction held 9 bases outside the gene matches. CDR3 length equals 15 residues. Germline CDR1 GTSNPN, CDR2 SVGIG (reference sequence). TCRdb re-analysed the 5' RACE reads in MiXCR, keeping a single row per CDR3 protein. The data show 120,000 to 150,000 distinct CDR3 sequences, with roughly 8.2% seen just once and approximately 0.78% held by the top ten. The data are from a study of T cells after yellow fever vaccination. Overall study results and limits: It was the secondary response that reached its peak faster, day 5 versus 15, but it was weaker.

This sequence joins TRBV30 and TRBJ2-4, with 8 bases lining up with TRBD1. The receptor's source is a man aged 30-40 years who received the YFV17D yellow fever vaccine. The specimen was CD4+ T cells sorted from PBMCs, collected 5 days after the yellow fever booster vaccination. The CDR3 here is CAWSVQGGGWDIQYF. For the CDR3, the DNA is TGTGCCTGGAGTGTACAGGGGGGAGGTTGGGACATTCAGTACTTC.